This T cell receptor beta chain was identified in a study of prognosis after radiotherapy for stage I lung cancer. Turning to the study itself: Without exception, patients with non-small cell lung cancer were deemed medically inoperable. Enrolled patients (around 13 men, about six women) had a median age of about 74 years and an age range of about 53 to 84 years.

The genomic DNA TCR beta CDR3 region underwent two rounds of multiplex PCR. Round one of PCR was performed, and it used primers specific to each TRBV and TRBJ gene. MiXCR was run by TCRdb on the multiplex PCR reads, yielding one entry per CDR3 protein. The sample lists 20,000 to 30,000 distinct CDR3 sequences, roughly two fifths occurring once. With 5 bases clipped from V and 4 bases from J, the junction kept 8 bases outside the gene matches. This CDR3 spans 14 amino acids. CDR1 is MRHNA, CDR2 SNTAGT, per germline. This specimen was PBMCs, taken before or after stereotactic body radiation therapy (not recorded which). V gene TRBV6-4 combines with J gene TRBJ2-7, with TRBD1 matching 7 bases. The clonotype was recovered from a donor aged 50 or older with non-small cell lung cancer. Here the CDR3 DNA reads TGTGCCAGCAGTTCGACAGGGATAACGTACGAGCAGTACTTC. Encoded protein: CASSSTGITYEQYF.